Reported below is one TCR beta chain. Libraries were prepared by immunoSEQ multiplex PCR; TCRdb keeps only in-frame clonotypes and omits some of them. The sample records 300,000 to 400,000 clones, approximately 86% being singletons. This sample is drawn from a study of blood T cell repertoires in COVID-19. Study details: PBMCs, B-cell-depleted T cells, or T cells provided the cDNA or gDNA that made up the material.

Material for sequencing was peripheral blood. The TCR comes from a man in his thirties or forties with COVID-19, enrolled during active disease.

The CDR3 spells CAWSPTNYGYTF. In DNA, the CDR3 is TGTGCCTGGAGCCCTACTAACTATGGCTACACCTTC. The V gene is TRBV30, the J gene TRBJ1-2; unclear D gene. The CDR3 has 12 amino acids. V lost 3 bases and J lost 0, with 5 bases in between. Per the germline V gene, CDR1 is GTSNPN and CDR2 is SVGIG (reference sequence).